This T cell receptor beta chain was recorded in a study of cytomegalovirus exposure and HLA in healthy donors. CDR1 is MNHEY and CDR2 is SMNVEV in the germline V gene (reference sequence). The V end was cut by 6 bases, the J end by 8 bases, with 16 bases between. The CDR3 extends over 13 amino acids. A single count supports this clone. Generated by immunoSEQ multiplex PCR, the TCRdb table keeps only in-frame clones and is missing some. The sample carries more than 70,000 clones, over 90% recorded once. The specimen was PBMCs. The origin of this receptor is a woman aged 18-29 years in good health and CMV-seronegative. The chain is built from TRBV27 and TRBJ1-2; D gene ambiguous. Here the CDR3 reads CASRNRYMGGYTF. DNA for the CDR3: TGTGCCAGCAGAAACCGATATATGGGCGGCTACACCTTC.